A single sample is the source of the 32 T cell receptor beta chains below, sequenced in a study of shared clonotypes between healthy human individuals. The data were produced by immunoSEQ multiplex PCR, yet TCRdb's version contains in-frame clones alone and is incomplete. The sample holds 1 million to 1.3 million clones, 78% seen once. The sample comprised memory CD4+ T cells from PBMCs. Subset specified: CD45RA-negative fraction. These TCRs come from a man younger than 35 in good health. Some clones in this sample may be carry-over from other donors' samples.

The rearrangement links TRBV11-2 to TRBJ1-5, with D uncertain. Trimming removed 1 base from V and 6 bases from J, with 10 bases in between. The CDR3 loop spans 14 amino acids. Per the germline V gene, CDR1 is SGHAT and CDR2 is FQNNGV. CDR3 in amino acids: CASSLAVSGQPQHF. In DNA form, the CDR3 reads TGTGCCAGCAGCTTAGCCGTCTCGGGTCAGCCCCAGCATTTT.

CDR3 DNA sequence: TGTGCCAGCAGCTTGGGGGCGACAGGGGAGGCTGAAGCTTTCTTT. This sequence encodes CASSLGATGEAEAFF. The rearrangement uses TRBV5-4 and TRBJ1-1; 8 bases agree with TRBD1. The J segment lost 6 bases and the V segment lost 0 bases, leaving 7 bases of the junction unmatched. CDR3 size: 15 residues. Per germline, CDR1 SGHNT and CDR2 YYREEE (reference sequence).

The V gene is TRBV5-4, the J gene TRBJ1-4; TRBD1 is a possible D gene (6 bases). Germline lookup yields CDR1 SGHNT and CDR2 YYREEE (reference sequence). The CDR3 length is 13 residues. The V end lost 4 bases, the J end lost 7 bases, and 11 bases lay between the germline ends. The CDR3 here is CASSLTGAEKLFF. Written as DNA, the CDR3 is TGTGCCAGCAGCCTGACAGGTGCTGAAAAACTGTTTTTT.

The rearrangement uses TRBV29-1 and TRBJ2-5, with 11 bases fitting TRBD2. J gave up 3 bases and V 3 bases, and 3 bases lay outside the gene matches. CDR1 SQVTM and CDR2 ANQGSEA come from the germline V gene. This CDR3 region has 14 residues. The CDR3 protein is CSVETSGTKETQYF. The CDR3 DNA reads as TGCAGCGTTGAGACTAGCGGGACGAAAGAGACCCAGTACTTC.

V usage is TRBV29-1 and J usage is TRBJ2-1; D possibly corresponds to TRBD2 (6 bases). The CDR3 is 14 residues long. The V gene lost 4 bases and the J gene lost 5 bases, with 15 bases spanning the gap. Germline lookup yields CDR1 SQVTM and CDR2 ANQGSEA. The CDR3 region is CSVVPSGRDNEQFF. CDR3 bases: TGCAGCGTTGTACCGTCCGGGAGAGACAATGAGCAGTTCTTC.

The chain has TRBV2 and TRBJ1-4; D gene uncertain. The CDR3 has 14 amino acids. The germline gives CDR1 SNHLY, CDR2 FYNNEI. Trimming removed 6 bases at V and 2 bases at J, with 10 bases between. The CDR3 is CASRREGTNEKLFF. The CDR3 coding sequence is TGTGCCAGCAGAAGGGAGGGCACTAATGAAAAACTGTTTTTT.

CDR3 coding DNA: TGTGCCAGCAGCCACCCTCCCTACAATGAGCAGTTCTTC. Its protein product is CASSHPPYNEQFF. This rearrangement joins TRBV4-2 to TRBJ2-1; no clear D. With 3 bases removed from V and 2 bases from J, the gap between germline ends came to 5 bases. There are 13 residues in the CDR3. Per the germline V gene, CDR1 is LGHNA and CDR2 is YNFKEQ.

About this clone itself: This may come from a read error, since a much larger clone is one base off. The identical CDR3 is also encoded by other nucleotide sequences in the sample. V usage is TRBV5-1 and J usage is TRBJ2-7; the match to TRBD1 covers 7 bases. There are 14 residues in the CDR3. J lost 0 bases, V lost 4 bases, and 4 bases had no gene match. Germline V gene sequence: CDR1 SGHRS, CDR2 YFSETQ. CDR3 nucleotide sequence: TGCGCCAGCAGCCCCGGGACAGCCTCCTACGAGCAGTACTTC. This sequence encodes CASSPGTASYEQYF. The variable domain in full, completed from reference TRBV5-1 and TRBJ2-7, reads KAGVTQTPRYLIKTRGQQVTLSCSPISGHRSVSWYQQTPGQGLQFLFEYFSETQRNKGNFPGRFSGRQFSNSRSEMNVSTLELGDSALYLCASSPGTASYEQYFGPGTRLTVT.

The chain combines TRBV6-1 with TRBJ2-3, with D maybe TRBD1 (5 bases). In germline, CDR1 is MNHNS, CDR2 SASEGT. The V end lost 6 bases, the J end lost 1 base, and 11 bases lay between the germline ends. The CDR3 is 14 residues long. The CDR3 DNA is TGTGCCAGCAGAAACCCAGGGCGCACAGATACGCAGTATTTT. This encodes CASRNPGRTDTQYF.

Concerning this clone itself: A much bigger clone sits one base away, suggesting this may be a read error. The sample has other DNA sequences that encode this CDR3 too. The chain has TRBV30 and TRBJ2-7; 11 bases agree with TRBD2. This CDR3 contains 12 residues. Looked up from germline, CDR1 is GTSNPN and CDR2 is SVGIG (reference sequence). The CDR3 bases are TGCGGGTTTACTAGCGGGAGATACGAGCAGTACTTC. This codes for CGFTSGRYEQYF.

Notes on this clone: A much larger clone differs from this one at a single base, so this may be a read error. The chain recombines TRBV28 with TRBJ2-7, with no clear D. V shed 2 bases and J shed 0 bases, with 5 bases lying between them. This CDR3 comprises 13 residues. Germline V CDR1 and CDR2: MDHEN, SYDVKM. In DNA form, the CDR3 reads TGTGCCAGCAGTTTAAGGGCCTCCTACGAGCAGTACTTC. Protein product: CASSLRASYEQYF.

The rearrangement links TRBV11-3 to TRBJ2-1; weak D call: TRBD2 (5 bases). Trimming took 5 bases from V and 9 from J, leaving 17 bases between them. Germline V gene data show CDR1 as SGHNT and CDR2 as YENEEA. The CDR3 sequence is 14 residues long. This CDR3 reads CASSRRDRAGEQFF. The CDR3 region has the DNA TGTGCCAGCAGCCGTCGGGATCGGGCGGGTGAGCAGTTCTTC.

The V and J genes are TRBV21-1 and TRBJ2-1; TRBD1, the D gene given by the table, was not confirmed from the DNA. TRBV21-1 is marked as a pseudogene. The CDR3 covers 11 residues. The CDR3 here is CASSSRDRGFF. CDR3 sequence (DNA): TGTGCCAGCAGCTCCCGGGACAGGGGATTCTTC.

The chain links TRBV19 to TRBJ1-5; TRBD1 is a possible D gene (5 bases). Germline V gene data show CDR1 as LNHDA and CDR2 as SQIVND (reference sequence). CDR3 size: 16 residues. The germline V and J ends were trimmed by 5 bases and 3 bases, with 17 bases remaining between them. CDR3 DNA: TGTGCCAGTAGTGGCAGCTCAGGGTTGCTCAATCAGCCCCAGCATTTT. Its protein is CASSGSSGLLNQPQHF.

The chain joins TRBV11-1 to TRBJ2-5; possible D gene TRBD1, 5 bases. Trimming left V 4 bases short and J 4 bases short, with 19 bases between. The CDR3 extends over 16 amino acids. Germline loops: CDR1 SGHAT, CDR2 FQDESV (reference sequence). This chain's CDR3 is CASSSNPLGVGETQYF. The CDR3 region has the DNA TGTGCCAGCAGCTCAAACCCGTTAGGGGTGGGAGAGACCCAGTACTTC. The full variable domain, in which reference TRBV11-1 and TRBJ2-5 provide the parts outside the CDR3, is EAEVAQSPRYKITEKSQAVAFWCDPISGHATLYWYRQILGQGPELLVQFQDESVVDDSQLPKDRFSAERLKGVDSTLKIQPAELGDSAMYLCASSSNPLGVGETQYFGPGTRLLVL.

This clone was seen a handful of times. The V and J genes are TRBV14 and TRBJ1-1, with a possible D match to TRBD1 (6 bases). Trimming cost V 8 bases and J 0 bases, with 7 bases left between them. This CDR3 contains 12 residues. Germline-derived CDR1 and CDR2 are SGHDN and FVKESK. CDR3: CASGQMNTEAFF. The CDR3 DNA reads as TGTGCCAGCGGACAGATGAACACTGAAGCTTTCTTT.

A note on this clone: This likely reflects a read error, since a far larger clone is one base away. The J gene is TRBJ1-2, the V gene TRBV10-3, with 7 bases aligning to TRBD1. With 4 bases clipped from V and 8 bases from J, the junction kept 4 bases outside the gene matches. In germline, CDR1 is ENHRY, CDR2 SYGVKD. CDR3 size: 12 residues. For the CDR3, the DNA is TGTGCCATCAGTGGACAGGGTAGGGGCTACACCTTC. It specifies CAISGQGRGYTF.

This chain connects TRBV7-2 to TRBJ2-7, with D possibly matching TRBD2 (6 bases). Germline V lookup: CDR1 SGHTA, CDR2 FQGNSA. The V gene lost 2 bases and the J gene lost 3 bases, with 11 bases spanning the gap. The CDR3 sequence is 14 residues long. The CDR3 bases are TGTGCCAGCAGCTTACAGGTAGCGGACTACGAGCAGTACTTC. Translating gives CASSLQVADYEQYF.

Turning to this clone: Distinct nucleotide sequences in the sample also encode this CDR3. The chain combines TRBV7-9 with TRBJ2-1; D uncertain. Germline CDR1 reads SEHNR; CDR2 reads FQNEAQ (reference sequence). Trimming pared 5 bases from V and 2 bases from J, leaving 7 bases between. The length of the CDR3 is 13 residues. CDR3 amino acids: CASSPDAYNEQFF. CDR3 bases: TGTGCCAGCAGCCCCGACGCCTACAATGAGCAGTTCTTC.

About this clone itself: With only one base between it and a far larger clone, this is likely a read error. For the CDR3, the DNA is TGTGCCTGGAGTGATATAGCGGAGACTGAAGCTTTCTTT. Amino acid sequence: CAWSDIAETEAFF. The chain combines TRBV30 with TRBJ1-1, with D unresolved. The CDR3 loop spans 13 amino acids. V lost 1 base, J lost 5 bases, and 11 bases lay in between. Germline V gene lookup returns CDR1 GTSNPN and CDR2 SVGIG (reference sequence).

The rearrangement joins TRBV5-1 to TRBJ2-3, with 7 bases matching TRBD1. Germline CDR1 is SGHRS and CDR2 is YFSETQ. V lost 4 bases, J lost 4 bases, and 3 bases stayed unmatched. This CDR3 has 13 amino acids. The CDR3 region has the DNA TGCGCCAGCAGCCCCCAGGGGGCAGATACGCAGTATTTT. Translated: CASSPQGADTQYF.

This clone has just one count. This chain uses TRBV11-3 with TRBJ2-2, with 16 bases matching TRBD2. The CDR3 extends over 19 amino acids. Germline V gene lookup returns CDR1 SGHNT and CDR2 YENEEA. V dropped 6 bases and J dropped 3; count of bases not matched to a gene: 10. In nucleotides, the CDR3 is TGTGCCAGCAGTCGGTCTCCGGGACTAGCGGGAGGGGACACCGGGGAGCTGTTTTTT. The encoded protein is CASSRSPGLAGGDTGELFF. Full variable domain (missing parts from reference TRBV11-3 and TRBJ2-2): EAGVVQSPRYKIIEKKQPVAFWCNPISGHNTLYWYLQNLGQGPELLIRYENEEAVDDSQLPKDRFSAERLKGVDSTLKIQPAELGDSAVYLCASSRSPGLAGGDTGELFFGEGSRLTVL.

The J gene is TRBJ2-1, the V gene TRBV2; 11 bases fit TRBD2. Germline CDR1 reads SNHLY; CDR2 reads FYNNEI. With 7 bases clipped from V and 0 bases from J, the junction kept 5 bases outside the gene matches. The CDR3 is 16 amino acids. CDR3 residues: CASKASGRSSYNEQFF. CDR3 DNA: TGTGCCAGCAAGGCTAGCGGGAGGAGCTCCTACAATGAGCAGTTCTTC.

The chain links TRBV2 to TRBJ2-1; 9 nucleotides match TRBD2. The V gene end was trimmed by 7 bases and the J gene end by 6 bases; junction bases not matched to a gene: 7. Germline CDR1 reads SNHLY; CDR2 reads FYNNEI. The CDR3 is 14 residues long. CDR3 region: CASNRLAVANEQFF. CDR3 nucleotide sequence: TGTGCCAGCAACCGACTAGCGGTTGCCAATGAGCAGTTCTTC.

The chain carries TRBV7-2 and TRBJ2-1; 13 bases map to TRBD2. V lost 5 bases, J lost 10 bases, and 5 bases stayed unmatched. Per germline, CDR1 SGHTA and CDR2 FQGNSA. CDR3 length equals 14 residues. The chain's CDR3 is CASSLGLAGWEQFF. The CDR3 DNA is TGTGCCAGCAGCCTGGGACTAGCGGGATGGGAGCAGTTCTTC.

This chain uses TRBV7-3 with TRBJ2-5; 7 positions agree with TRBD2. Losses at the gene ends were 1 base for V and 5 bases for J; bases not matched to a gene: 13. CDR3 length equals 17 residues. Germline V CDR1 and CDR2: SGHTA, FQGTGA. The CDR3 here is CASSLRAWSGVRETQYF. In nucleotides, the CDR3 is TGTGCCAGCAGCTTAAGGGCCTGGAGCGGGGTCCGGGAGACCCAGTACTTC.

The gene calls are TRBV7-2 and TRBJ2-3; no clear D. This CDR3 has 14 residues. Between the trimmed V and J ends, which lost 4 bases and 5 bases, there was a span of 13 bases. Germline V CDR1 and CDR2: SGHTA, FQGNSA. CDR3 DNA: TGTGCCAGCAGCTATTTAGTGGGGATAGATACGCAGTATTTT. Amino acids: CASSYLVGIDTQYF.

CDR3 DNA sequence: TGTGCCAGCAGCGTAGGGGTCTCTGGAAACACCATATATTTT. Amino acids: CASSVGVSGNTIYF. This rearrangement joins TRBV5-4 to TRBJ1-3, with TRBD1 as a possible D gene (5 bases). The V gene lost 4 bases and the J gene lost 0 bases, with 8 bases spanning the gap. Germline assignment: CDR1 SGHNT and CDR2 YYREEE (reference sequence). This CDR3 has 14 residues.

The CDR3: CANKTRDPNTGELFF. DNA for the CDR3: TGTGCCAATAAAACCCGGGACCCGAACACCGGGGAGCTGTTTTTT. The chain links TRBV19 to TRBJ2-2; perhaps D is TRBD1 or TRBD2 (5 bases each). In germline, CDR1 is LNHDA, CDR2 SQIVND (reference sequence). This CDR3 comprises 15 residues. The ends were cut back, 10 bases at V and 0 bases at J, with 15 bases in the middle. Based on the CDR3 plus reference TRBV19 and TRBJ2-2, the full variable domain is DGGITQSPKYLFRKEGQNVTLSCEQNLNHDAMYWYRQDPGQGLRLIYYSQIVNDFQKGDIAEGYSVSREKKESFPLTVTSAQKNPTAFYLCANKTRDPNTGELFFGEGSRLTVL.

The CDR3 loop is CASSVAWKDTEAFF. The CDR3 nucleotides are TGTGCCAGCAGTGTCGCGTGGAAGGACACTGAAGCTTTCTTT. The rearrangement joins TRBV2 to TRBJ1-1; D remains unclear. Germline V lookup: CDR1 SNHLY, CDR2 FYNNEI. CDR3 length: 14 amino acids. V lost 4 bases to trimming and J lost 3 bases, with 12 bases between them.

This clone was picked up one time. CDR3 region: CASSGRLGEAKYF. CDR3 DNA: TGTGCCAGCAGCGGCCGCCTCGGAGAAGCTAAGTACTTC. The chain employs TRBV7-7 and TRBJ2-7; no reliable D call. The CDR3 runs 13 residues. V was pared by 5 bases and J by 11 bases, with 19 bases between. Germline CDR1 reads SSHAT; CDR2 reads FNYEAQ (reference sequence).

The gene calls are TRBV5-6 and TRBJ2-7, with D unresolved. The length of the CDR3 is 14 residues. V was shortened by 4 bases and J by 3 bases, with 14 bases between the two germline ends. The germline V gene encodes CDR1 SGHDT and CDR2 YYEEEE. The CDR3 region is CASSPRWVSYEQYF. DNA of the CDR3: TGTGCCAGCAGCCCCCGGTGGGTTAGCTACGAGCAGTACTTC.